This T cell receptor beta chain originates from a study of neurological immune-mediated disorders. Study as a whole: Relapsing-remitting forms accounted for about 90% of the roughly 35 multiple sclerosis patients and secondary progressive forms for 3. The study, taken as a whole, reports: Expansion of TCR clones was greatest in HTLV-1-associated myelopathy and smallest in multiple sclerosis, where it fell below that of healthy controls.

The authors obtained over 180 million TCR-beta sequences from 15-18 subjects per sequencing run. TCRdb fed the 5' RACE reads into MiXCR, producing one record per CDR3 protein. In the table there are 27,000 or so distinct CDR3 sequences, around 3.2% of which are singletons. CDR3 length equals 15 residues. The V gene lost 1 base and the J gene lost 2 bases, with 12 bases spanning the gap. Unsorted libraries were derived from 2 million PBMCs stored at -80 C. This clonotype was seen at least ten times. Its target is not known. The sequenced sample was PBMCs. The chain uses TRBV12-3 or TRBV12-4 and TRBJ2-7, with D perhaps matching TRBD1 (6 bases). The clonotype was recovered from a woman aged 25 to 39 with multiple sclerosis. The CDR3 region is CASSLGGTLTYEQYF. Here the CDR3 DNA reads TGTGCCAGCAGTTTAGGGGGGACACTAACCTACGAGCAGTACTTC.